The 15 T cell receptor beta chains in this list originate from one sample, sequenced in a study of T cell responses to AZD1222 COVID-19 vaccine. This table comes from immunoSEQ multiplex PCR, and its TCRdb copy is limited to in-frame clones, with some not included. The profile shows about 150,000 clones, 90% to 95% of them singletons. The material was peripheral blood, obtained on day 0 of AZD1222 vaccination. The receptors here all came from an adult in good health.

The rearrangement links TRBV4-2 to TRBJ2-1; 8 bases agree with TRBD2. Per the germline V gene, CDR1 is LGHNA and CDR2 is YNFKEQ. This CDR3 region has 14 residues. The ends lost 0 bases at V and 10 bases at J; junction bases unmatched: 5. CDR3 bases: TGTGCCAGCAGCCAAGATCAGCGGGAGTACGAGCAGTTCTTC. Translating gives CASSQDQREYEQFF.

The chain joins TRBV3-1 (or the pseudogene TRBV3-2) to TRBJ1-2; D may be TRBD1 (6 bases). Germline V gene data show CDR1 as LGHDT and CDR2 as YNNKEL (reference sequence). The CDR3 is 16 amino acids. V gave up 4 bases and J gave up 8 bases, with 23 bases separating them. As DNA, the CDR3 is TGTGCCAGCAGCCGAGCCCTTGGGCAGGGGACGGTGGGCTACACCTTC. It is translated as CASSRALGQGTVGYTF.

The rearrangement uses TRBV2 and TRBJ2-3, with D perhaps given as TRBD1 or TRBD2 (6 bases each). Germline loops: CDR1 SNHLY, CDR2 FYNNEI. Deletions cut 6 bases from V and 5 bases from J, with 15 bases between. CDR3 length: 14 amino acids. The CDR3: CASRKGGAGDTQYF. Written as DNA, the CDR3 is TGTGCCAGCAGGAAGGGGGGCGCGGGAGATACGCAGTATTTT.

The V call is TRBV6-1, the J call TRBJ1-2, with TRBD1 identical over 12 bases. With 4 bases clipped from V and 2 bases from J, the junction kept 8 bases outside the gene matches. This CDR3 region has 17 residues. CDR1 and CDR2 from the germline V gene are MNHNS and SASEGT. The CDR3 here is CASSVGTGGVFNYGYTF. The CDR3 DNA is TGTGCCAGCAGTGTTGGGACAGGGGGCGTCTTCAACTATGGCTACACCTTC.

This chain joins TRBV5-1 and TRBJ2-1, with D possibly TRBD2 on 5 matching bases. The CDR3 loop spans 14 amino acids. V was cut by 0 bases and J by 8 bases, with 12 bases left in between. The germline V gene encodes CDR1 SGHRS and CDR2 YFSETQ. DNA of the CDR3: TGCGCCAGCAGCTTGGCGCCGGGAAAGGATGAGCAGTTCTTC. It codes for CASSLAPGKDEQFF.

The rearrangement joins TRBV3-1 (or the pseudogene TRBV3-2) to TRBJ1-5; D gene uncertain. Per the germline V gene, CDR1 is LGHDT and CDR2 is YNNKEL (reference sequence). The CDR3 runs to 14 residues. Deletions cut 0 bases from V and 11 bases from J, with 14 bases between. In DNA, the CDR3 is TGTGCCAGCAGCCAAGATCGGAACTCGGTCACCCAGCATTTT. Translated, it gives CASSQDRNSVTQHF.

The chain has TRBV5-8 and TRBJ1-2; no clear D gene. V was clipped by 2 bases and J by 4 bases, with 18 bases between them. This CDR3 is built from 16 residues. Germline lookup yields CDR1 SGHTS and CDR2 YDEGEE. CDR3 residues: CASSFPLHGETYGYTF. The CDR3 nucleotides read TGTGCCAGCAGCTTCCCCCTGCACGGGGAGACCTATGGCTACACCTTC.

The J gene is TRBJ1-3, the V gene TRBV7-6, with 9 nucleotides matching TRBD1. The CDR3 contains 15 residues. Germline-derived CDR1 and CDR2 are SGHVS and FNYEAQ. V dropped 5 bases and J dropped 1; count of bases not matched to a gene: 3. The CDR3 coding sequence is TGTGCCAGCAGCCCCGGGACAGGGTCTGGAAACACCATATATTTT. Its protein product is CASSPGTGSGNTIYF.

The chain combines TRBV9 with TRBJ1-6; D gene ambiguous. This CDR3 contains 15 residues. V lost 0 bases and J 8 bases, leaving 12 bases between the germline ends. Per germline, CDR1 SGDLS and CDR2 YYNGEE. The CDR3 coding sequence is TGTGCCAGCAGCGTAGATTTTCTTGTAGATTCACCCCTCCACTTT. This translates into CASSVDFLVDSPLHF. The full variable domain, in which reference TRBV9 and TRBJ1-6 provide the parts outside the CDR3, is DSGVTQTPKHLITATGQRVTLRCSPRSGDLSVYWYQQSLDQGLQFLIQYYNGEERAKGNILERFSAQQFPDLHSELNLSSLELGDSALYFCASSVDFLVDSPLHFGNGTRLTVT.

The chain has TRBV5-1 and TRBJ2-5; either TRBD1 or TRBD2 may fit D (5 bases each). The CDR3 sequence is 13 residues long. V lost 7 bases and J lost 2, with 12 bases in between. Looked up from germline, CDR1 is SGHRS and CDR2 is YFSETQ. The CDR3 reads CASGRGDQETQYF. As DNA, the CDR3 is TGCGCCAGCGGTAGGGGAGATCAAGAGACCCAGTACTTC.

This chain joins TRBV5-1 and TRBJ2-2; 7 bases agree with TRBD2. Germline values: CDR1 SGHRS, CDR2 YFSETQ. V was clipped by 4 bases and J by 3 bases; unmatched bases: 6. CDR3 length: 15 residues. CDR3 nucleotides: TGCGCCAGCAGCCCGACCCGGGGGGACACCGGGGAGCTGTTTTTT. Translating it yields CASSPTRGDTGELFF.

V and J are TRBV7-8 and TRBJ2-3; possibly TRBD1 for D (5 bases). The CDR3 runs 14 residues. The V and J ends lost 2 bases and 0 bases respectively, with 6 bases between them. Germline V CDR1 and CDR2: SGHVS, FQNEAQ. CDR3 amino acids: CASSLQGSTDTQYF. The CDR3 nucleotides read TGTGCCAGCAGCTTACAGGGAAGCACAGATACGCAGTATTTT. Full variable domain (outside the CDR3, taken from reference TRBV7-8 and TRBJ2-3): GAGVSQSPRYKVAKRGQDVALRCDPISGHVSLFWYQQALGQGPEFLTYFQNEAQLDKSGLPSDRFFAERPEGSVSTLKIQRTQQEDSAVYLCASSLQGSTDTQYFGPGTRLTVL.

By share, this clone counts as medium-sized (0.01 to 0.1%). The V and J genes are TRBV14 and TRBJ2-7, with D possibly matching TRBD2 (5 bases). Trimming pared 1 base from V and 9 bases from J, leaving 7 bases between. CDR1 SGHDN and CDR2 FVKESK come from the germline V gene. The CDR3 sequence is 11 residues long. CDR3 loop: CASSQASGQYV. CDR3 sequence (DNA): TGTGCCAGCAGCCAAGCAAGCGGGCAGTACGTC.

The chain recombines TRBV30 with TRBJ2-1; D is ambiguous. The germline V gene has CDR1 GTSNPN and CDR2 SVGIG (reference sequence). This CDR3 has 12 amino acids. Trimming shortened V by 7 bases and J by 8 bases, and 15 bases separated the two germline ends. CDR3 coding DNA: TGTGCCTTATCCTTAGTCCCCCATGAGCAGTTCTTC. Translating it yields CALSLVPHEQFF. Filled out from reference TRBV30 and TRBJ2-1, the complete variable domain reads SQTIHQWPATLVQPVGSPLSLECTVEGTSNPNLYWYRQAAGRGLQLLFYSVGIGQISSEVPQNLSASRPQDRQFILSSKKLLLSDSGFYLCALSLVPHEQFFGPGTRLTVL.

The chain employs TRBV15 and TRBJ2-5; TRBD2 matches at 8 bases. The CDR3 length is 15 residues. V lost 3 bases, J lost 5 bases, and 8 bases stayed unmatched. Looked up from germline, CDR1 is LNHNV and CDR2 is YYDKDF (reference sequence). CDR3 residues: CATSSLSGVGETQYF. As DNA, the CDR3 is TGTGCCACCAGCAGCCTTAGCGGGGTGGGGGAGACCCAGTACTTC.